This entry concerns a single TCR beta chain. The data stem from a study of breast tumors, draining lymph nodes, adjacent tissues. One entry per CDR3 protein, called by TCRdb with MiXCR from the multiplex PCR reads. Counted here are roughly 25,000 distinct CDR3 sequences, about 70% occurring once; the ten biggest clones make up more than 20%. There are 15 residues in the CDR3. Germline CDR1 and CDR2: DFQATT and SNEGSKA (reference sequence). V lost 3 bases to trimming and J lost 7 bases, with 16 bases between them. The chain recombines TRBV20-1 with TRBJ1-6; D uncertain. The TCR was taken from a female donor with breast cancer. Some clones in this sample may be carry-over from other donors' samples. Material for sequencing was tumor-adjacent breast tissue. The CDR3 DNA sequence: TGCAGTGCTAGTGCCGTTGCAGCCGGGAATTCACCCCTCCACTTT. Translation: CSASAVAAGNSPLHF.